A selection of T cell receptor beta chains follows, all from one sample in a study of OX40 agonist ivuxolimab in advanced cancers. The repertoire was sequenced with immunoSEQ multiplex PCR; TCRdb's copy has only in-frame clones and lacks some. In the table there are 90,000 or so clones, 89% of which are singletons. The sample in question was CD4+ or CD8+ T cells sorted from blood, obtained in a trial of the OX40 agonist ivuxolimab. These receptors were taken from an adult with an advanced solid tumor such as melanoma, head and neck, liver or kidney cancer. Both conserved end residues are part of each CDR3. Each record gives: V gene, clone size, D gene, J gene, CDR3 DNA, CDR3 protein. A D gene is named only where the DNA matches it firmly. Clone size is given for some rows only: seen once, a few or many times, or a class if the clone is expanded.

TRBV30	.	.	TRBJ1-2	TGTGCCTGGAGTAAAGGGGCCGACTATGGCTACACCTTC	CAWSKGADYGYTF
TRBV5-1	.	TRBD1	TRBJ1-1	TGCGCCAGCGCCCGGACAGGGGGCGCGGTGAACACTGAAGCTTTCTTT	CASARTGGAVNTEAFF
TRBV11-1	.	TRBD2	TRBJ2-1	TGTGCCAGCAGCTTAGTCCCTACTCTAGCGGGAGGGCTAGATGAGCAGTTCTTC	CASSLVPTLAGGLDEQFF
TRBV10-3	.	TRBD1	TRBJ1-5	TGTGCCATCGGGACGGGACAGGGAGACGATCAGCCCCAGCATTTT	CAIGTGQGDDQPQHF
TRBV5-1	.	.	TRBJ1-6	TGCGCCAGCAGCGCTACTCACGGGCTAGATTCACCCCTCCACTTT	CASSATHGLDSPLHF
TRBV5-6	once	.	TRBJ2-3	TGTGCCAGCAGCTTGGACCTGGCGACAGATACGCAGTATTTT	CASSLDLATDTQYF
TRBV19	.	.	TRBJ1-5	TGTGCCAGTAGTACTAACACAGGGTGGCATCAGCCCCAGCATTTT	CASSTNTGWHQPQHF
TRBV7-9	.	.	TRBJ2-3	TGTGCCAGCAGCTCTAATCTAGTGTTGAGGACGCAGTATTTT	CASSSNLVLRTQYF
TRBV5-6	.	.	TRBJ2-1	TGTGCCAGCAGCTTGTTAGGAGGGAAAGAGCAGTTCTTC	CASSLLGGKEQFF
TRBV2	.	.	TRBJ1-1	TGTGCCAGCAGTGAATTTGGCCAAGCGAACACTGAAGCTTTCTTT	CASSEFGQANTEAFF
TRBV28	.	TRBD2	TRBJ2-7	TGTGCCAGCAGCTCCCAGCGGGAGGATGTATCCTACGAGCAGTACTTC	CASSSQREDVSYEQYF
TRBV19	once	TRBD1	TRBJ1-1	TGTGCCAGTAGTACCCCCTCAGGACAGGCAAACACTGAAGCTTTCTTT	CASSTPSGQANTEAFF
TRBV5-4	.	.	TRBJ1-1	TGTGCCAGCAGCTTGGGGCAGGGGATGATAGGGACTGAAGCTTTCTTT	CASSLGQGMIGTEAFF
TRBV27	.	TRBD1	TRBJ1-2	TGTGCCAGCAGTCCCCGGACAGGGGAACCCTATGGCTACACCTTC	CASSPRTGEPYGYTF
TRBV7-8	.	.	TRBJ1-1	TGTGCCAGCAGCTTGGGCAGACACACTGAAGCTTTCTTT	CASSLGRHTEAFF
TRBV20-1	.	.	TRBJ2-7	TGCAGTGCTAACTTGATCTACGAGCAGTACTTC	CSANLIYEQYF
TRBV7-2	.	.	TRBJ2-7	TGTGCCAGCAGCTTATCGGTAGGAATTAAGCAGTACTTC	CASSLSVGIKQYF
TRBV28	.	TRBD1	TRBJ1-2	TGTGCCAGCAGTTTACCCGCCGGACAGGGCTATGGCTACACCTTC	CASSLPAGQGYGYTF
TRBV7-9	.	.	TRBJ2-7	TGTGCCAGCAGCTTAGGAGCACCTCAGTGGCCGGGAGAGCAGTACTTC	CASSLGAPQWPGEQYF
TRBV4-3	once	.	TRBJ2-7	TGCGCCAGCAGCCAAGATTTAACGACCTACGAGCAGTACTTC	CASSQDLTTYEQYF
TRBV5-1	.	.	TRBJ2-2	TGCGCCAGCAGCTCCCTTTTTAGTATAGCGGTCGACACCGGGGAGCTGTTTTTT	CASSSLFSIAVDTGELFF
TRBV6-5	.	.	TRBJ1-1	TGTGCCAGCAGTTATCCGGGACGAATGAACACTGAAGCTTTCTTT	CASSYPGRMNTEAFF
TRBV9	.	.	TRBJ1-2	TGTGCCAGCAGCGTCTCTCGGGACGGCAAATATGGCTACACCTTC	CASSVSRDGKYGYTF
TRBV10-2	.	TRBD2	TRBJ2-1	TGCGCCAGCAGCGGGACTAGCGTTTACAATGAGCAGTTCTTC	CASSGTSVYNEQFF
TRBV7-9	.	TRBD1	TRBJ1-4	TGTGCCAGCAGCGGGACAGGGGCCGAAAAACTGTTTTTT	CASSGTGAEKLFF